The next 21 T cell receptor beta chains were all read from a single sample in a study of T cell responses to AZD1222 COVID-19 vaccine (TCRdb year 2021). The library was generated by the immunoSEQ multiplex PCR assay. The immuneACCESS repertoire file appears here via TCRdb, limited to in-frame rearrangements. These files lack a portion of the clones; in checked studies, under half of the deficit traces to unresolved V genes, and the cause of the others is not known. In this sample the table shows roughly 170,000 clones, about nine tenths of which occur a single time. The ten biggest clones cover about 2.6% of the sample. The time point label, read with the paper, signifies: baseline before first vaccination. The sample was peripheral blood, taken on day 0 of AZD1222 vaccination. The receptors derive from an adult in good health.

This chain joins TRBV27 and TRBJ1-1, with D unresolved. Per the germline V gene, CDR1 is MNHEY and CDR2 is SMNVEV (reference sequence). Trimming removed 6 bases from V and 1 base from J, with 3 bases in between. The CDR3 loop spans 11 amino acids. Here the CDR3 reads CASRQNTEAFF. Written as DNA, the CDR3 is TGTGCCAGCAGGCAGAACACTGAAGCTTTCTTT.

The chain couples TRBV7-9 to TRBJ1-2; tentative D call: TRBD1 (5 bases). Germline assignment: CDR1 SEHNR and CDR2 FQNEAQ (reference sequence). This CDR3 has 14 amino acids. V lost 5 bases to trimming and J lost 8 bases, with 18 bases between them. CDR3 sequence: CASSPGRGSQGYTF. CDR3 DNA: TGTGCCAGCAGCCCCGGAAGGGGATCTCAGGGCTACACCTTC. The full variable domain, with the rest looked up from reference TRBV7-9 and TRBJ1-2, is DTGVSQNPRHKITKRGQNVTFRCDPISEHNRLYWYRQTLGQGPEFLTYFQNEAQLEKSRLLSDRFSAERPKGSFSTLEIQRTEQGDSAMYLCASSPGRGSQGYTFGSGTRLTVV.

The chain couples TRBV19 to TRBJ1-6; D gene unclear. The V end was cut by 1 base, the J end by 7 bases, with 2 bases between. Germline CDR1 reads LNHDA; CDR2 reads SQIVND (reference sequence). The CDR3 length is 12 residues. The CDR3 reads CASSIANSPLHF. The DNA for the CDR3 is TGTGCCAGTAGTATAGCAAATTCACCCCTCCACTTT.

The rearrangement joins TRBV2 to TRBJ2-2; possible D gene TRBD2, 7 bases. Trimming stripped 7 bases from V and 5 bases from J, with 17 bases between. CDR3 length: 15 residues. Germline values: CDR1 SNHLY, CDR2 FYNNEI. The CDR3 is CASMGDRGATGELFF. The CDR3 coding sequence is TGTGCCAGCATGGGAGACCGGGGGGCGACCGGGGAGCTGTTTTTT.

This chain joins TRBV15 and TRBJ1-2; D is undetermined. Germline values: CDR1 LNHNV, CDR2 YYDKDF (reference sequence). The CDR3 has 15 residues. The V gene lost 0 bases and the J gene lost 4 bases, with 12 bases spanning the gap. In DNA, the CDR3 is TGTGCCACCAGCAGAGATACCACTCCCTCCTATGGCTACACCTTC. This translates into CATSRDTTPSYGYTF.

The CDR3 nucleotides read TGTGCCAGCAGCTTAGGGACCGGGGGCAATACGCAGTATTTT. Protein product: CASSLGTGGNTQYF. This chain links TRBV7-2 with TRBJ2-3, with D possibly called TRBD1 or TRBD2 (6 bases each). The CDR3 is 14 residues long. V was shortened by 1 base and J by 7 bases, with 12 bases between the two germline ends. Per the germline V gene, CDR1 is SGHTA and CDR2 is FQGNSA.

Only a few counts were recorded for this clone. The rearrangement joins TRBV5-4 to TRBJ1-1; a possible D gene is TRBD1 (5 bases). CDR3 length: 15 residues. The V gene's germline CDR1 is SGHNT and CDR2 YYREEE (reference sequence). Trimming left V 0 bases short and J 1 base short, with 10 bases between. The CDR3 reads CASSLGQGPNTEAFF. CDR3 DNA sequence: TGTGCCAGCAGCTTGGGGCAGGGCCCGAACACTGAAGCTTTCTTT.

The rearrangement links TRBV19 to TRBJ1-2; a possible D gene is TRBD1 (6 bases). The V end lost 3 bases, the J end lost 6 bases, and 14 bases lay between the germline ends. The CDR3 covers 14 residues. Germline CDR1 reads LNHDA; CDR2 reads SQIVND (reference sequence). CDR3 bases: TGTGCCAGTAGTATTAACAGGGATGTCGATGGCTACACCTTC. Translating gives CASSINRDVDGYTF.

The rearrangement uses TRBV5-5 and TRBJ2-5; TRBD2 aligns across 9 bases. CDR1 is SGHKS, CDR2 YYEKEE, per germline (reference sequence). The CDR3 is 14 residues long. Unmatched junction bases numbered 2, after V lost 3 bases and J lost 2 bases. DNA of the CDR3: TGTGCCAGCAGCTCCCTAGCGGGGCAAGAGACCCAGTACTTC. As protein: CASSSLAGQETQYF.

V is TRBV21-1 and J is TRBJ2-7. TRBV21-1 is flagged as a pseudogene. CDR3 length equals 14 residues. CDR3 nucleotides: TGTGCCAGCAGCAAATCACGGCGTACCTACGAGCAGTACTTC. Translated: CASSKSRRTYEQYF.

This clone was seen a handful of times. This chain links TRBV27 with TRBJ1-1; 9 bases match TRBD1. CDR3 size: 14 residues. CDR1 and CDR2 (germline): MNHEY, SMNVEV (reference sequence). The J segment lost 4 bases and the V segment lost 6 bases, leaving 6 bases of the junction unmatched. This chain's CDR3 is CASSNTGGFTEAFF. The CDR3 nucleotides read TGTGCCAGCAGCAATACAGGGGGCTTCACTGAAGCTTTCTTT.

The chain combines TRBV7-9 with TRBJ1-1; the D is unclear. Germline CDR1 and CDR2: SEHNR and FQNEAQ (reference sequence). V lost 5 bases and J 1 base, leaving 8 bases between the germline ends. The CDR3 is 13 residues long. CDR3 in amino acids: CASSPDWNTEAFF. Written as DNA, the CDR3 is TGTGCCAGCAGCCCCGACTGGAACACTGAAGCTTTCTTT.

The chain recombines TRBV2 with TRBJ1-2, with D possibly matching TRBD1 (5 bases). From germline, CDR1 is SNHLY and CDR2 FYNNEI. The V and J ends lost 7 bases and 4 bases respectively, with 16 bases between them. The CDR3 consists of 14 residues. CDR3 nucleotides: TGTGCCAGCACAGGCGGGGGGAGCCTCTATGGCTACACCTTC. This encodes CASTGGGSLYGYTF.

This clone was seen only once. This chain joins TRBV19 and TRBJ1-3; D ambiguous. Between the trimmed V and J ends, which lost 3 bases and 0 bases, there was a span of 9 bases. The V gene's germline CDR1 is LNHDA and CDR2 SQIVND (reference sequence). The length of the CDR3 is 15 residues. The CDR3 region is CASSIENSSGNTIYF. In DNA, the CDR3 is TGTGCCAGTAGTATCGAGAATAGCTCTGGAAACACCATATATTTT.

This clone appeared a single time. V and J are TRBV19 and TRBJ1-2; 9 nucleotides match TRBD1. The CDR3 sequence is 14 residues long. Losses at the gene ends were 4 bases for V and 8 bases for J; bases not matched to a gene: 8. Germline V gene lookup returns CDR1 LNHDA and CDR2 SQIVND (reference sequence). The DNA of the CDR3 is TGTGCCAGTAGTACGGACAGGGGCTCGGTCGGCTACACCTTC. It specifies CASSTDRGSVGYTF.

This clone was counted once. The chain recombines TRBV6-5 with TRBJ1-5, with 8 bases fitting TRBD1. Germline loops: CDR1 MNHEY, CDR2 SVGAGI. The CDR3 runs to 14 residues. Trimming at V came to 7 bases and at J to 3 bases, leaving 5 bases not matched to a gene. The DNA for the CDR3 is TGTGCCAGCACCCAGACAGGGGACAATCAGCCCCAGCATTTT. Translated, it gives CASTQTGDNQPQHF.

The CDR3 nucleotides are TGTGCCAGTAGTCTTAGCGGGACTAGCGGGGGGGTTAGCACAGATACGCAGTATTTT. Residues: CASSLSGTSGGVSTDTQYF. The chain couples TRBV19 to TRBJ2-3; 16 bases map to TRBD2. Germline V gives CDR1 LNHDA, CDR2 SQIVND (reference sequence). The CDR3 spans 19 residues. The V segment lost 5 bases and the J segment 0 bases; nucleotides outside the gene matches: 8.

The chain employs TRBV19 and TRBJ1-1; a weak D match, TRBD1 (5 bases). The CDR3 covers 16 residues. V shed 3 bases and J shed 0 bases, with 14 bases lying between them. Germline V gene sequence: CDR1 LNHDA, CDR2 SQIVND (reference sequence). The CDR3 reads CASSMPIAGLNTEAFF. CDR3 bases: TGTGCCAGTAGTATGCCCATAGCAGGGTTGAACACTGAAGCTTTCTTT.

The chain employs TRBV19 and TRBJ1-1, with 10 bases lining up with TRBD1. V was pared by 5 bases and J by 2 bases, with 14 bases of the junction left unmatched. Germline CDR1 and CDR2: LNHDA and SQIVND (reference sequence). The CDR3 extends over 18 amino acids. CDR3 sequence: CASSPLPRDRGPNTEAFF. DNA of the CDR3: TGTGCCAGTAGTCCACTACCGAGGGACAGGGGCCCTAACACTGAAGCTTTCTTT.

The V and J genes are TRBV4-3 and TRBJ2-7; the match to TRBD2 covers 7 bases. This CDR3 is built from 14 residues. Germline assignment: CDR1 LGHNA and CDR2 YSLEER. Germline trimming cut 0 bases from V and 6 bases from J; bases unmatched to any gene: 5. CDR3 nucleotide sequence: TGCGCCAGCAGCCAAGATGGGGGGGGGTCCGAGCAGTACTTC. Translation: CASSQDGGGSEQYF.

V usage is TRBV6-4 and J usage is TRBJ2-3, with a possible D match to TRBD2 (6 bases). Trimming took 6 bases from V and 6 from J, leaving 19 bases between them. The CDR3 has 15 amino acids. Germline V gene sequence: CDR1 MRHNA, CDR2 SNTAGT. CDR3 protein: CASSNYHQAGDTQYF. CDR3 nucleotides: TGTGCCAGCAGCAACTATCACCAGGCGGGGGATACGCAGTATTTT.